This paragraph reports one TCR beta chain. Its antigen is as yet unknown. This sample was included in a study of T cell responses to AZD1222 COVID-19 vaccine. Overall study results and limits: Baseline testing showed seropositivity in only six AZD1222 recipients. Vaccination with two AZD1222 doses was followed by a rise in Spike-specific TCR breadth and depth.

The method was immunoSEQ multiplex PCR; TCRdb's version includes in-frame clones alone and lacks a portion of them. The sample has about 110,000 clones; about 88% are singletons. Trimming took 5 bases from V and 4 from J, leaving 20 bases between them. Germline values: CDR1 GTSNPN, CDR2 SVGIG (reference sequence). This CDR3 has 15 amino acids. The TCR sequence derives from an adult in good health. Sequenced material: peripheral blood, taken on day 0 of AZD1222 vaccination. The chain couples TRBV30 to TRBJ1-2; perhaps TRBD1 as D (6 bases). In DNA form, the CDR3 reads TGTGCCTGGCGCCCCGACAGGTCTTCTCTCTATGGCTACACCTTC. Translation: CAWRPDRSSLYGYTF.